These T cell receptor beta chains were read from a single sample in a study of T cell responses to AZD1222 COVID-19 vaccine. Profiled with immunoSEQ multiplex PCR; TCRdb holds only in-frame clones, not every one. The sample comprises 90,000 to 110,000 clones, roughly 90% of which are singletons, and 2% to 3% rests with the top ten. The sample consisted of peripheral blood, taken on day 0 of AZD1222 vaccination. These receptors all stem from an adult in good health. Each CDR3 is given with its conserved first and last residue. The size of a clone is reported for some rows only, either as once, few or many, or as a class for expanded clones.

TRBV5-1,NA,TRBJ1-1,CASSWGDTGAPGTEAFF
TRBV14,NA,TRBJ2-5,CASSQVWPALSETQYF
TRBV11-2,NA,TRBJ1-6,CASSLPGQGFSPLHF
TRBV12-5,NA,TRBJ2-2,CASGLLLTGGTGELFF
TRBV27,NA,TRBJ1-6,CASSSINSPLHF
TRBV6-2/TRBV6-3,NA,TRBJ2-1,CASSPRVSPYNEQFF
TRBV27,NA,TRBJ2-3,CASRLAGGLSDTQYF
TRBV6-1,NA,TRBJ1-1,CASSEHGQGGTEAFF
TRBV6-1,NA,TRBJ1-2,CASSVRVSAAPTLYGYTF
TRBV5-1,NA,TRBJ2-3,CASSLQGLGPDTQYF
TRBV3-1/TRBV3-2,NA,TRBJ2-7,CASSRSYGSYEQYF
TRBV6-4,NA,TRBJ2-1,CASSDSSGSYNEQFF
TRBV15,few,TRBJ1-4,CATSRDRQLNEKLFF
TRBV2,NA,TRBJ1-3,CASRMGEAAGNTIYF
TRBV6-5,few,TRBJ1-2,CASSSPGRDGYTF
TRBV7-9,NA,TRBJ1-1,CASRQGRSTEAFF
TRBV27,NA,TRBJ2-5,CASSLSFQETQYF
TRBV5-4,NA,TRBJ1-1,CASSLIRGENTEAFF
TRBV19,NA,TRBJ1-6,CASSIEDTANSPLHF
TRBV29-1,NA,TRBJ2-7,CSVEDRGQGEQYF
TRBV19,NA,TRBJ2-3,CASSIVRGIDTQYF
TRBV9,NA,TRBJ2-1,CASSVDGNSYNEQFF
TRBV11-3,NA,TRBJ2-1,CASSLDPVNEQFF
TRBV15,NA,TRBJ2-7,CATSRGAGYDEQYF
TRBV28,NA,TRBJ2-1,CASSPIFGRAGSSYNEQFF
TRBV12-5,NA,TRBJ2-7,CASGSGQGRSYEQYF
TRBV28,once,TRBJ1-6,CASSARRQGAGVSYNSPLHF
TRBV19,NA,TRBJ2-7,CASSIQGLGYEQYF
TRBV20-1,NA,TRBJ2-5,CSASILLTSVETQYF
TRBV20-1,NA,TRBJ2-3,CSALATDTQYF
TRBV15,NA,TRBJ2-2,CATSSDLGGELFF
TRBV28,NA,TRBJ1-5,CASSLYPPGQPQHF
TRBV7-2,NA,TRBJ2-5,CASSNHLKVGDQETQYF
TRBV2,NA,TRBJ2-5,CASSTRETQYF
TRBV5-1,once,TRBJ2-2,CASSLGGQGNTGELFF
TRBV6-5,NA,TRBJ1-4,CASSFSGGEAEKLFF
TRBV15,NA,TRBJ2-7,CATSDRLAGGQSYEQYF
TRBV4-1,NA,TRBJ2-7,CASSLQGREQYF
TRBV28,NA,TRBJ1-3,CASSLVGGPRNTIYF
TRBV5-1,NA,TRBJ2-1,CASSPPTSGGGNEQFF
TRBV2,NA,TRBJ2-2,CASAAANTGELFF
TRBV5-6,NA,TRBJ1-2,CASSLVRSTYEGYTF
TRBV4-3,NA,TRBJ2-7,CASSQGLAGSYEQYF
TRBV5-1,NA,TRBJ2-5,CASSLGGQDETQYF
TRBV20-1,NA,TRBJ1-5,CSASGDRGSQPQHF
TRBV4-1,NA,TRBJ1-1,CASSPGQHTNTEAFF
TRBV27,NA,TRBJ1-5,CASSLGQVNQPQHF
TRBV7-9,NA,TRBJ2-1,CASSSSGTRRVFDEQFF
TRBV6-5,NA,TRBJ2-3,CASSAGDTQYF
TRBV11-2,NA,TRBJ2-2,CASSSDRFANTGELFF
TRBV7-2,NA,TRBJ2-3,CASSLATDTQYF
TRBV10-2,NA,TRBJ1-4,CASSGNRDEKLFF
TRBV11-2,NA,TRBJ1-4,CASSPAGWTNEKLFF
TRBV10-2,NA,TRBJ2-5,CASSDDLQETQYF
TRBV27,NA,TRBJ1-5,CASSLLAGSNQPQHF
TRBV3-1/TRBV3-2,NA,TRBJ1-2,CASSLYRGGGYTF
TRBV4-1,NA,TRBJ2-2,CASSQGVSNTGELFF
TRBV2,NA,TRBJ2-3,CASSAQGRSDTQYF